Listed here are 31 T cell receptor beta chains from one sample, sequenced in a study of blood T cell repertoires in COVID-19. Generated by immunoSEQ multiplex PCR, the TCRdb table keeps only in-frame clones and is missing some. The sample lists about 200,000 clones, 85% to 90% occurring once. Material: PBMCs or T cells enriched from blood (not recorded which). The receptor source for this set is a woman in her forties in a cohort exposed to, infected with or recovered from COVID-19 (not recorded which).

The chain couples TRBV11-2 to TRBJ2-5, with 14 bases lining up with TRBD2. CDR1 is SGHAT and CDR2 is FQNNGV in the germline V gene. J lost 5 bases, V lost 6 bases, and 5 bases had no gene match. The CDR3 spans 15 residues. The CDR3 region is CASRGTSGRRETQYF. CDR3 nucleotide sequence: TGTGCCAGCAGGGGGACTAGCGGGAGACGGGAGACCCAGTACTTC.

V usage is TRBV4-1 and J usage is TRBJ2-1; D may be TRBD2 (6 bases). The CDR3 has 15 residues. V was pared by 0 bases and J by 4 bases, with 10 bases between. Germline V lookup: CDR1 MGHRA, CDR2 YSYEKL. CDR3 region: CASSQDWGTYNEQFF. CDR3 sequence (DNA): TGCGCCAGCAGCCAAGATTGGGGGACTTACAATGAGCAGTTCTTC.

This chain joins TRBV7-9 and TRBJ1-1; TRBD1 is a possible D gene (6 bases). V lost 2 bases, J lost 3 bases, and 13 bases lay in between. CDR1 SEHNR and CDR2 FQNEAQ come from the germline V gene (reference sequence). CDR3 length: 15 amino acids. The CDR3 loop reads CASSLLGAQDTEAFF. The CDR3 DNA reads as TGTGCCAGCAGCTTATTGGGGGCTCAGGACACTGAAGCTTTCTTT.

The V gene is TRBV4-1, the J gene TRBJ2-3; 12 bases align to TRBD2. The CDR3 totals 15 residues. CDR1 is MGHRA, CDR2 YSYEKL, per germline. The J segment lost 10 bases and the V segment lost 6 bases, leaving 11 bases of the junction unmatched. The CDR3 DNA sequence: TGCGCCAGCAGAAACGGACTAGCGGGGCAACCGGCGCAGTATTTT. It yields the protein CASRNGLAGQPAQYF.

The chain carries TRBV7-2 and TRBJ2-5, with 13 bases fitting TRBD2. The CDR3 runs 15 residues. Germline V CDR1 and CDR2: SGHTA, FQGNSA. Trimming at V came to 5 bases and at J to 2 bases, leaving 2 bases not matched to a gene. The chain's CDR3 is CASSQGLAGQETQYF. The CDR3 bases are TGTGCCAGCAGCCAGGGACTAGCGGGACAAGAGACCCAGTACTTC.

The chain links TRBV7-8 to TRBJ1-3; 9 positions agree with TRBD1. The J segment lost 0 bases and the V segment lost 8 bases, leaving 8 bases of the junction unmatched. Looked up from germline, CDR1 is SGHVS and CDR2 is FQNEAQ. The CDR3 is made up of 16 amino acids. The CDR3 sequence: CASCRDRVVSGNTIYF. DNA of the CDR3: TGTGCCAGCTGCCGGGACAGGGTCGTCTCTGGAAACACCATATATTTT.

This clone was counted a few times. This sequence joins TRBV7-9 and TRBJ2-7, with D unclear. Germline CDR1 is SEHNR and CDR2 is FQNEAQ (reference sequence). The CDR3 length is 14 residues. V was clipped by 1 base and J by 2 bases, with 9 bases between them. CDR3 amino acids: CASSLGGRPYEQYF. The DNA of the CDR3 is TGTGCCAGCAGCTTAGGAGGCAGACCCTACGAGCAGTACTTC.

The chain combines TRBV4-3 with TRBJ1-1; 8 positions agree with TRBD1. Germline V gene data show CDR1 as LGHNA and CDR2 as YSLEER. Trimming at V came to 4 bases and at J to 3 bases, leaving 13 bases not matched to a gene. This CDR3 is 17 amino acids long. The CDR3 loop reads CASSRSYLAQGDTEAFF. DNA of the CDR3: TGCGCCAGCAGCCGATCCTACCTTGCACAGGGGGACACTGAAGCTTTCTTT.

The chain joins TRBV30 to TRBJ2-3; weak D call: TRBD2 (6 bases). Trimming removed 1 base at V and 1 base at J, with 12 bases between. Germline CDR1 and CDR2: GTSNPN and SVGIG (reference sequence). The CDR3 consists of 15 residues. Here the CDR3 reads CAWSERETGTDTQYF. CDR3 nucleotide sequence: TGTGCCTGGAGTGAACGGGAGACCGGCACAGATACGCAGTATTTT.

This clone was picked up a small number of times. The rearrangement links TRBV24-1 to TRBJ1-2, with 7 bases aligning to TRBD1. The CDR3 loop spans 12 amino acids. J was trimmed by 7 bases and V by 4 bases; bases with no gene match: 2. Germline lookup yields CDR1 KGHDR and CDR2 SFDVKD. CDR3 loop: CATSDHRGGYTF. DNA for the CDR3: TGTGCCACCAGTGACCACAGGGGTGGCTACACCTTC.

The chain uses TRBV10-2 and TRBJ1-1; TRBD1 might be the D (5 bases). This CDR3 region has 14 residues. Germline loops: CDR1 WSHSY, CDR2 SAAADI. Trimming stripped 2 bases from V and 4 bases from J, with 11 bases between. The CDR3 region has the DNA TGCGCCAGCAGTGAGCAGGGTTTTGGCACTGAAGCTTTCTTT. This codes for CASSEQGFGTEAFF.

The chain joins TRBV4-1 to TRBJ2-7; 11 bases are a match to TRBD2. V shed 4 bases, J shed 3 bases, and the junction held 11 bases outside the gene matches. CDR3 length equals 17 residues. Germline CDR1 MGHRA, CDR2 YSYEKL. For the CDR3, the DNA is TGCGCCAGCAGCCTAAATGCCGGGACTAGCGGACTCTACGAGCAGTACTTC. Translation: CASSLNAGTSGLYEQYF.

The CDR3 is CASVQGTEAFF. CDR3 nucleotide sequence: TGCGCCAGTGTACAGGGAACTGAAGCTTTCTTT. This chain connects TRBV5-1 to TRBJ1-1; D perhaps matches TRBD1 (6 bases). Germline V gene data show CDR1 as SGHRS and CDR2 as YFSETQ. The CDR3 is 11 residues long. The germline V and J ends were trimmed by 8 bases and 5 bases, with 10 bases remaining between them.

V gene TRBV19 combines with J gene TRBJ2-2, with D perhaps matching TRBD2 (6 bases). Germline V gene lookup returns CDR1 LNHDA and CDR2 SQIVND (reference sequence). V was clipped by 5 bases and J by 5 bases, with 15 bases between them. The CDR3 contains 15 residues. CDR3 nucleotide sequence: TGTGCCAGTAGTCCTGCGGGGCCTTGGACCGGGGAGCTGTTTTTT. Residues: CASSPAGPWTGELFF.

This clone turned up a few times. This chain uses TRBV5-6 with TRBJ2-7, with 7 bases aligning to TRBD1. This CDR3 spans 15 amino acids. V trimming: 0 bases; J trimming: 3 bases; junction bases outside the gene matches: 6. Germline V CDR1 and CDR2: SGHDT, YYEEEE. The CDR3: CASSLVDRVSYEQYF. CDR3 DNA sequence: TGTGCCAGCAGCTTGGTAGACAGGGTGAGCTACGAGCAGTACTTC.

The J gene is TRBJ2-2, the V gene TRBV13; TRBD1 is a possible D gene (6 bases). Germline CDR1 and CDR2: PRHDT and FYEKMQ (reference sequence). The CDR3 runs 18 residues. V was shortened by 4 bases and J by 5 bases, with 23 bases between the two germline ends. The CDR3 reads CASSSYTSGDKRTGELFF. The CDR3 DNA is TGTGCCAGCAGCTCTTACACCAGTGGGGACAAACGGACCGGGGAGCTGTTTTTT.

The chain links TRBV13 to TRBJ2-3; 7 bases are a match to TRBD1. The germline V gene encodes CDR1 PRHDT and CDR2 FYEKMQ (reference sequence). Trimming removed 3 bases from V and 0 bases from J; junction bases left unmatched: 6. The CDR3 is 16 amino acids. As DNA, the CDR3 is TGTGCCAGCAGCTTGGGGGCAGGGGGTAGCACAGATACGCAGTATTTT. Its translation: CASSLGAGGSTDTQYF.

The chain has TRBV5-6 and TRBJ1-1; D not certain. Trimming removed 0 bases from V and 3 bases from J, with 6 bases in between. Germline assignment: CDR1 SGHDT and CDR2 YYEEEE. The CDR3 contains 13 residues. This CDR3 is CASSLGTYTEAFF. In DNA form, the CDR3 reads TGTGCCAGCAGCTTGGGAACATACACTGAAGCTTTCTTT.

The CDR3 protein is CASSYAGPNTGELFF. The CDR3 coding sequence is TGTGCCAGCAGTTACGCAGGCCCGAACACCGGGGAGCTGTTTTTT. This rearrangement joins TRBV6-5 to TRBJ2-2; D gene unclear. The CDR3 spans 15 residues. Germline CDR1 is MNHEY and CDR2 is SVGAGI. The V end was cut by 2 bases, the J end by 0 bases, with 7 bases between.

The rearrangement joins TRBV2 to TRBJ1-1; D perhaps matches TRBD1 (6 bases). The CDR3 sequence is 13 residues long. V gave up 6 bases and J gave up 6 bases, with 14 bases separating them. Germline assignment: CDR1 SNHLY and CDR2 FYNNEI. The CDR3 DNA reads as TGTGCCAGCAGAGCCGAGCAGGGGTCTGAAGCTTTCTTT. This encodes CASRAEQGSEAFF.

CDR3 DNA sequence: TGCAGCGTTGGGGACAGGGGATACTATGGCTACACCTTC. Translation gives CSVGDRGYYGYTF. The chain couples TRBV29-1 to TRBJ1-2; TRBD1 agrees at 10 bases. The CDR3 contains 13 residues. With V trimmed by 4 bases and J by 3 bases, 2 bases remained unmatched. Per germline, CDR1 SQVTM and CDR2 ANQGSEA.

V gene TRBV7-2 combines with J gene TRBJ1-2; D is uncertain. The germline V gene has CDR1 SGHTA and CDR2 FQGNSA. The V end was cut by 1 base, the J end by 1 base, with 4 bases between. There are 13 residues in the CDR3. CDR3 amino acids: CASSLDNNYGYTF. CDR3 coding DNA: TGTGCCAGCAGCTTAGACAATAACTATGGCTACACCTTC.

V gene TRBV3-1 (or the pseudogene TRBV3-2) combines with J gene TRBJ1-5; possibly TRBD1 for D (5 bases). The CDR3 is 14 amino acids. Germline lookup yields CDR1 LGHDT and CDR2 YNNKEL (reference sequence). Trimming stripped 1 base from V and 6 bases from J, with 10 bases between. Here the CDR3 reads CASSQGRRGQPQHF. In nucleotides, the CDR3 is TGTGCCAGCAGCCAAGGGAGAAGGGGTCAGCCCCAGCATTTT.

The J gene is TRBJ1-1, the V gene TRBV29-1, with TRBD1 matching 9 bases. There are 15 residues in the CDR3. Germline assignment: CDR1 SQVTM and CDR2 ANQGSEA. J lost 6 bases, V lost 4 bases, and 12 bases had no gene match. The CDR3 loop is CSVVPGQGHMSEAFF. The CDR3 DNA reads as TGCAGCGTTGTCCCGGGACAGGGTCATATGTCTGAAGCTTTCTTT. The full variable domain, its missing parts supplied by reference TRBV29-1 and TRBJ1-1, is SAVISQKPSRDICQRGTSLTIQCQVDSQVTMMFWYRQQPGQSLTLIATANQGSEATYESGFVIDKFPISRPNLTFSTLTVSNMSPEDSSIYLCSVVPGQGHMSEAFFGQGTRLTVV.

The chain combines TRBV6-5 with TRBJ1-5, with TRBD1 matching 7 bases. Germline CDR1 MNHEY, CDR2 SVGAGI. The V and J ends lost 8 bases and 6 bases, in that order; junction bases with no gene match: 7. The CDR3 runs to 13 residues. CDR3 DNA sequence: TGTGCCAGCGCTAAAAACAGGGGTCAGCCCCAGCATTTT. Encoded protein: CASAKNRGQPQHF.

The chain has TRBV12-5 and TRBJ2-7, with D perhaps matching TRBD1 (5 bases). V lost 6 bases to trimming and J lost 2 bases, with 11 bases between them. Germline CDR1 LGHNT, CDR2 FRNRAP. The CDR3 runs to 13 residues. The CDR3 DNA follows: TGTGCTAGTGGCTTACAGGACCCCTACGAGCAGTACTTC. Its translation is CASGLQDPYEQYF.

This clone was counted a few times. This chain links TRBV10-3 with TRBJ2-2; a possible D gene is TRBD2 (6 bases). V gave up 2 bases and J gave up 4 bases, with 11 bases separating them. Germline CDR1 ENHRY, CDR2 SYGVKD. The CDR3 contains 15 residues. The CDR3, as DNA: TGTGCCATCAGTGAGAGGGAGGTGGGCACCGGGGAGCTGTTTTTT. Protein sequence: CAISEREVGTGELFF.

The chain joins TRBV3-1 (or the pseudogene TRBV3-2) to TRBJ2-7; D remains unclear. The CDR3 runs to 15 residues. Germline V gene sequence: CDR1 LGHDT, CDR2 YNNKEL (reference sequence). Deletions cut 2 bases from V and 2 bases from J, with 13 bases between. The CDR3, as DNA: TGTGCCAGCAGCCAAAGGTCGAGGAGTACCTACGAGCAGTACTTC. As protein: CASSQRSRSTYEQYF.

The gene calls are TRBV10-1 and TRBJ1-5, with TRBD1 matching over 10 bases. Per germline, CDR1 WNHNN and CDR2 SYGVQD (reference sequence). V lost 4 bases and J lost 2; bases outside the gene matches: 8. This CDR3 spans 17 amino acids. CDR3: CASSGDRGGKGNQPQHF. In DNA, the CDR3 is TGCGCCAGCAGTGGGGACAGGGGTGGGAAGGGCAATCAGCCCCAGCATTTT.

Regarding this clone: Different DNA sequences within this sample yield the same CDR3. The V and J genes are TRBV9 and TRBJ1-5; 11 positions agree with TRBD1. V lost 2 bases to trimming and J lost 4 bases; unmatched junction nucleotides: 2. Per the germline V gene, CDR1 is SGDLS and CDR2 is YYNGEE. This CDR3 is 15 amino acids long. The CDR3 DNA sequence: TGTGCCAGCAGCGTTGGACAGGGGGCAAATCAGCCCCAGCATTTT. Protein product: CASSVGQGANQPQHF.

J is TRBJ1-5 and V is TRBV27; 7 nucleotides match TRBD1. The ends lost 2 bases at V and 5 bases at J; junction bases unmatched: 6. Germline values: CDR1 MNHEY, CDR2 SMNVEV (reference sequence). The CDR3 is 15 amino acids. CDR3 protein: CASSLNRGADQPQHF. The CDR3 nucleotides are TGTGCCAGCAGTTTAAACAGGGGCGCGGATCAGCCCCAGCATTTT.